The entry below gives a single T cell receptor (beta chain) sequence along with its context. Its specificity is unknown. The data belong to a study of metastatic and nonmetastatic thyroid tumors. Across the whole study: Repertoires from blood and tumor or nodule tissue of malignant and benign thyroid patients were compared.

The V end lost 1 base, the J end lost 5 bases, and 9 bases lay between the germline ends. Germline values: CDR1 GTSNPN, CDR2 SVGIG (reference sequence). The CDR3 totals 12 residues. Nobody among the patients had been given any treatment before thyroid surgery. The study's findings and limits: The study reportedly found significantly higher TCR beta diversity in malignant thyroid tumors than benign nodules, in blood and tumor.

Authors' processing steps: Across clinicopathological groups, CDR3 differences served as the basis for building a distant-metastasis classifier for papillary thyroid cancer. TCRdb ran MiXCR on the PCR reads. It is TCRdb's table, rather than the study itself, that gives the V and J calls and clone size. This table has several thousand clones, 25% to 35% appearing once. Specimen: adjacent normal tissue. V usage is TRBV30 and J usage is TRBJ2-7, with D possibly being TRBD1 (6 bases). The clonotype comes from a female donor with papillary thyroid cancer or a benign thyroid nodule (not recorded which). Some clones in this sample may be carry-over from other donors' samples. The CDR3 loop is CAWSARGHEQYF. CDR3 sequence (DNA): TGTGCCTGGAGTGCCAGGGGCCACGAGCAGTACTTC.